This TCR beta chain was documented in a study of cytomegalovirus exposure and HLA in healthy donors. Whole-study findings and limits: A later analysis reportedly found fewer N-insertions in an Asian-associated ancestry cluster than the approximately 700-donor mean.

Primers included in the PCR were 60 Vbeta and 13 Jbeta primers. Libraries were prepared by immunoSEQ multiplex PCR; TCRdb keeps only in-frame clonotypes and omits some of them. This repertoire shows some 110,000 clones, 71% found once; its top ten account for less than 3.5%. About this clone: Its antigen is undetermined.

V was cut by 2 bases and J by 4 bases, with 18 bases left in between. This CDR3 has 16 amino acids. The sequenced material came from PBMCs. The TCR comes from a female donor in good health and CMV-seronegative. The J gene is TRBJ1-2, the V gene TRBV5-3; a possible D gene is TRBD1 (5 bases). TRBV5-3 belongs to the ORF category, with a function that is uncertain. The CDR3 nucleotides are TGTGCCAGAAGCTTCCAGGCCCTCGGGGGTTCCTATGGCTACACCTTC. As protein: CARSFQALGGSYGYTF.